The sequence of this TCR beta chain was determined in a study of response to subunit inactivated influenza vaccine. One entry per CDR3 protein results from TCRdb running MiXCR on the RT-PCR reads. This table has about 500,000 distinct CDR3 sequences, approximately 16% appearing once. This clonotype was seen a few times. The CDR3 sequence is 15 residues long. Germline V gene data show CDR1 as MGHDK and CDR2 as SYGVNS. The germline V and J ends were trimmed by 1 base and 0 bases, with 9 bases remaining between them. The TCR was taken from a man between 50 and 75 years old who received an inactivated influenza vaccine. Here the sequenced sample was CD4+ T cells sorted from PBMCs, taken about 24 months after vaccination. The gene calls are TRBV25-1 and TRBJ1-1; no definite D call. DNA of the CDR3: TGTGCCAGCAGTGAATCAAACGGAATGAACACTGAAGCTTTCTTT. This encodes CASSESNGMNTEAFF.